The subject of this entry is one T cell receptor beta chain. This sample is drawn from a study of PD-1 blockade in classical Hodgkin lymphoma. In every patient, relapse followed autologous stem cell transplantation, while exposure to brentuximab vedotin differed. TCRdb's table, derived via immunoSEQ multiplex PCR, lists solely in-frame clones and lacks some. Counted here are fewer than 25,000 clones, over 65% occurring once; the ten biggest clones make up roughly 42%. The CDR3 is 13 residues long. V was trimmed by 4 bases and J by 8 bases, leaving 13 bases between them. Germline assignment: CDR1 SNHLY and CDR2 FYNNEI.

Sequences were derived from peripheral blood mononuclear cells (PBMCs), sampled before the second cycle of nivolumab. This sequence originates from a human donor with classical Hodgkin lymphoma. This chain uses TRBV2 with TRBJ2-3, with D perhaps given as TRBD1 or TRBD2 (6 bases each). CDR3 protein: CASSARGDGTQYF. DNA of the CDR3: TGTGCCAGCAGTGCTAGGGGGGACGGTACGCAGTATTTT.